These T cell receptor beta chains were read from a single sample in a study of CD8+CD57+ T cells in acquired aplastic anemia. Each CDR3 protein gets one entry after TCRdb re-called the reads with MiXCR. The table lists some 180,000 distinct CDR3 sequences, about 60% of them singletons. Sequences were obtained from sorted CD4+, CD8+, or CD8+CD57+ T cells (not recorded which) from PBMCs. These receptors came from a human donor with aplastic anemia. Each CDR3 is given with its conserved first and last residue. The D gene is left open where the match is weak. Some rows mark clone size as missing; the rest say once, few, many or name a class of expanded clone.

V	size	D	J	CDR3	DNA
TRBV7-6	NA	TRBD2	TRBJ2-7	CASSPGASGKPYEQYF	TGTGCCAGCAGCCCTGGGGCTAGCGGAAAACCCTACGAGCAGTACTTC
TRBV20-1	NA	TRBD1	TRBJ1-6	CSARAVTGGDSPLHF	TGCAGTGCTAGGGCGGTAACAGGGGGCGATTCACCCCTCCACTTT
TRBV5-1	NA	NA	TRBJ2-6	CASSFPEAGANVLTF	TGCGCCAGCAGCTTCCCGGAGGCTGGGGCCAACGTCCTGACTTTC
TRBV20-1	many	NA	TRBJ2-3	CSARCVERSNFQDTQYF	TGCAGTGCTAGATGTGTGGAGCGCTCCAATTTCCAGGATACGCAGTATTTT
TRBV20-1	NA	TRBD1	TRBJ2-1	CSARTGIGSLEFF	TGCAGTGCTAGGACAGGGATTGGGTCATTGGAGTTCTTC
TRBV4-1	NA	TRBD2	TRBJ2-5	CASSPRGEETQYF	TGCGCCAGCAGCCCACGGGGGGAAGAGACCCAGTACTTC
TRBV6-5	NA	TRBD1	TRBJ2-7	CASSFNGGTGTYEQYF	TGTGCCAGCAGTTTCAACGGGGGGACAGGGACCTACGAGCAGTACTTC
TRBV20-1	NA	NA	TRBJ1-1	CSANRENTEAFF	TGCAGTGCTAACAGGGAGAACACTGAAGCTTTCTTT
TRBV24-1	NA	NA	TRBJ2-7	CATSDRRAGAYEQYF	TGTGCCACCAGTGATCGGCGGGCCGGGGCTTACGAGCAGTACTTC
TRBV19	NA	TRBD1	TRBJ2-2	CATDRGPTGELFF	TGTGCCACGGACAGGGGGCCCACCGGGGAGCTGTTTTTT
TRBV5-4	once	TRBD2	TRBJ2-5	CASSFRTSGSPETQYF	TGTGCCAGCAGCTTCCGGACTAGCGGTTCCCCAGAGACCCAGTACTTC
TRBV15	NA	NA	TRBJ2-7	CATSREGGSYEQYF	TGTGCCACCAGCAGAGAGGGGGGCTCCTACGAGCAGTACTTC
TRBV14	once	NA	TRBJ1-6	CASSQEVGQISPLHF	TGTGCCAGCAGCCAAGAAGTGGGACAAATTTCACCCCTCCACTTT
TRBV4-1	many	TRBD1	TRBJ2-7	CASSQESRGSSYEQYF	TGCGCCAGCAGCCAAGAATCCAGGGGGAGTTCCTACGAGCAGTACTTC
TRBV5-1	NA	TRBD1	TRBJ1-3	CASTPRTGSSDTIYF	TGCGCCAGCACCCCCAGGACAGGGTCTTCGGACACCATATATTTT
TRBV7-2	NA	TRBD1	TRBJ2-1	CASGGTGDVYEQFF	TGTGCCAGCGGGGGGACAGGGGATGTCTATGAGCAGTTCTTC
TRBV27	many	NA	TRBJ2-7	CASSPPGRSYEQYF	TGTGCCAGCAGTCCGCCAGGCCGTTCCTACGAGCAGTACTTC
TRBV6-4	NA	TRBD1	TRBJ2-2	CASRDRGTTGELFF	TGTGCCAGCCGGGACAGGGGAACTACCGGGGAGCTGTTTTTT
TRBV20-1	NA	NA	TRBJ1-4	CSARRRQMWEKLFF	TGCAGTGCTAGGAGAAGACAGATGTGGGAAAAACTGTTTTTT
TRBV7-7	NA	NA	TRBJ2-7	CASSLVRGNDEQYF	TGTGCTAGCAGCTTAGTTCGGGGGAACGACGAGCAGTACTTC
TRBV7-2	NA	NA	TRBJ2-1	CASSSGAGFQFF	TGTGCCAGCAGCTCCGGAGCTGGTTTCCAGTTCTTC
TRBV7-9	few	NA	TRBJ2-7	CASSRTQDTSYEQYF	TGTGCCAGCAGCCGGACGCAAGACACCTCCTACGAGCAGTACTTC
TRBV7-2	NA	NA	TRBJ1-2	CASGQGGVKTGGYTF	TGTGCCAGCGGACAAGGGGGAGTTAAGACTGGGGGCTACACCTTC
TRBV29-1	many	TRBD1	TRBJ2-2	CSVRKLDRADTGELFF	TGCAGCGTCCGAAAATTGGACAGGGCGGACACCGGGGAGCTGTTTTTT
TRBV13	NA	NA	TRBJ1-1	CASSPVRDTEAFF	TGTGCCAGCAGTCCCGTAAGGGACACTGAAGCTTTCTTT
TRBV30	many	NA	TRBJ2-2	CAWSQGSGGELFF	TGTGCCTGGAGTCAGGGCTCAGGCGGGGAGCTGTTTTTT
TRBV7-9	large	NA	TRBJ2-7	CASSLDPSSSYEQYF	TGTGCCAGCAGCTTAGATCCTTCTAGCTCCTACGAGCAGTACTTC
TRBV2	few	TRBD1	TRBJ2-3	CASRGQISTDTQYF	TGTGCCAGCAGGGGACAGATTAGCACAGATACGCAGTATTTT
TRBV20-1	once	TRBD1	TRBJ2-2	CSANRGTTGELFF	TGCAGTGCTAACAGGGGGACAACCGGGGAGCTGTTTTTT
TRBV19	once	TRBD1	TRBJ2-7	CASSIGQANEQYF	TGTGCCAGTAGTATTGGACAGGCTAACGAGCAGTACTTC
TRBV20-1	NA	NA	TRBJ2-7	CSGRAYEQYF	TGCAGTGGGAGAGCCTACGAGCAGTACTTC
TRBV15	NA	TRBD1	TRBJ1-5	CATSRRGGGTGANTQHF	TGTGCCACCAGCAGGAGGGGGGGCGGGACAGGGGCAAATACGCAGCATTTT
TRBV20-1	many	NA	TRBJ2-5	CSASGDQETQYF	TGCAGTGCTTCGGGGGACCAAGAGACCCAGTACTTC
TRBV27	many	NA	TRBJ2-2	CASSFRRFTGELFF	TGTGCCAGCAGTTTCCGACGATTCACCGGGGAGCTGTTTTTT
TRBV7-2	NA	TRBD1	TRBJ2-7	CASSLARQGRIYEQYF	TGTGCCAGCAGCTTAGCCAGACAGGGGAGGATCTACGAGCAGTACTTC
TRBV4-1	many	NA	TRBJ2-2	CASSPRTTTGELFF	TGCGCCAGCAGCCCCCGGACAACCACCGGGGAGCTGTTTTTT
TRBV20-1	many	NA	TRBJ2-1	CSARDTHDHEQFF	TGCAGTGCTAGAGATACACACGACCATGAGCAGTTCTTC
TRBV6-1	NA	TRBD1	TRBJ1-6	CASSEAGQGNSPLHF	TGTGCCAGCAGTGAAGCGGGACAGGGGAATTCACCCCTCCACTTT
TRBV2	few	NA	TRBJ2-7	CASGLWAGAYEQYF	TGTGCCAGCGGTTTATGGGCAGGCGCCTACGAGCAGTACTTC
TRBV7-7	many	NA	TRBJ1-1	CASSLMDGDEAFF	TGTGCTAGCAGCTTAATGGACGGGGACGAAGCTTTCTTT
TRBV5-1	many	NA	TRBJ2-7	CASSLEGGPLQQYF	TGCGCCAGCAGCTTGGAAGGGGGGCCCCTTCAGCAGTACTTC
TRBV7-8	NA	TRBD1	TRBJ1-2	CSSSLKGARGNYGYAF	TGTTCCAGCAGCTTAAAGGGGGCGCGGGGAAACTATGGCTACGCCTTC
TRBV2	NA	NA	TRBJ1-6	CASHRQVGSPLHF	TGTGCCAGCCATAGACAGGTTGGTTCACCCCTCCACTTT
TRBV7-2	NA	NA	TRBJ2-3	CASSPSSEGSTDTQYF	TGTGCCAGCAGCCCGAGTTCGGAGGGCAGCACAGATACGCAGTATTTT
TRBV9	many	NA	TRBJ2-2	CASMRANTGELFF	TGTGCCAGCATGCGCGCGAACACCGGGGAGCTGTTTTTT
TRBV14	many	NA	TRBJ1-1	CASSQSPWMNTEAFF	TGTGCCAGCAGCCAAAGCCCGTGGATGAACACTGAAGCTTTCTTT
TRBV2	NA	NA	TRBJ2-7	CASTPGAYEQYF	TGTGCCAGCACCCCAGGGGCCTACGAGCAGTACTTC